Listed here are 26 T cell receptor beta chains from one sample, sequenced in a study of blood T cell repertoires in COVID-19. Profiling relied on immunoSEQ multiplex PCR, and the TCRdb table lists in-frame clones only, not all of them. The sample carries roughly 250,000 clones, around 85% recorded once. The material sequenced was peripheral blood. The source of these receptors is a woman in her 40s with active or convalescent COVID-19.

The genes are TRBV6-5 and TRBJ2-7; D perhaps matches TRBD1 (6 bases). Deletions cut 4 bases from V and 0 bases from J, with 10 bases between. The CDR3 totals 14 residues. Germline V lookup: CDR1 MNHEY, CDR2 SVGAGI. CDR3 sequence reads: CASSLQGFSYEQYF. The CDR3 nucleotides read TGTGCCAGCAGTTTGCAGGGGTTCTCCTACGAGCAGTACTTC.

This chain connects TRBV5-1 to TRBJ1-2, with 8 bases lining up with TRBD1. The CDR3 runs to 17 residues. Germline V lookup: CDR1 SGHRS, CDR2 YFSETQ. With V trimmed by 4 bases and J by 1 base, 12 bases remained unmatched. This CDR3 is CASSKDRGTTINYGYTF. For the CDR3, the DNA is TGCGCCAGCAGCAAAGACAGGGGCACTACGATTAACTATGGCTACACCTTC.

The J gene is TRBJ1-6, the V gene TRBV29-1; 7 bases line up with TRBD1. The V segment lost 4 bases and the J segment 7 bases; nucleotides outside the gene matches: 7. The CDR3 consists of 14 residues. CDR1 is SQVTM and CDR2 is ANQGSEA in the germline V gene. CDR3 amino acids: CSVATGQQNSPLHF. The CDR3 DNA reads TGCAGCGTTGCCACGGGACAGCAAAATTCACCCCTCCACTTT.

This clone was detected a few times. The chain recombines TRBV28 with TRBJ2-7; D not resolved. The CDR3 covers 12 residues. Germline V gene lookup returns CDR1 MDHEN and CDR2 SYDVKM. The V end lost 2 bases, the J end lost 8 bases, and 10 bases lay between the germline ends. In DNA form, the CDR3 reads TGTGCCAGCAGTTTAGCGGCAAATAAGCAGTACTTC. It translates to CASSLAANKQYF.

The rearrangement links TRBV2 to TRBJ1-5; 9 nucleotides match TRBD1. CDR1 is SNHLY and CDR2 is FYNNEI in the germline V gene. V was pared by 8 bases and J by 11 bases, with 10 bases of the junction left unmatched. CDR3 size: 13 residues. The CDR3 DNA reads TGTGCCAGCCGGGACAGGGCCGTTCGGACCCAGCATTTT. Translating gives CASRDRAVRTQHF. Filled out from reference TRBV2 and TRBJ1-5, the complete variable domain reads EPEVTQTPSHQVTQMGQEVILRCVPISNHLYFYWYRQILGQKVEFLVSFYNNEISEKSEIFDDQFSVERPDGSNFTLKIRSTKLEDSAMYFCASRDRAVRTQHFGDGTRLSIL.

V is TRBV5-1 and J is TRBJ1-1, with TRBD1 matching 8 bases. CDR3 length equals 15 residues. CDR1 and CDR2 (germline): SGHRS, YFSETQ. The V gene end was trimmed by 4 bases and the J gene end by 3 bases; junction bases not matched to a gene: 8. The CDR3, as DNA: TGCGCCAGCAGCCCTTCCTTGGGACAGGACACTGAAGCTTTCTTT. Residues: CASSPSLGQDTEAFF.

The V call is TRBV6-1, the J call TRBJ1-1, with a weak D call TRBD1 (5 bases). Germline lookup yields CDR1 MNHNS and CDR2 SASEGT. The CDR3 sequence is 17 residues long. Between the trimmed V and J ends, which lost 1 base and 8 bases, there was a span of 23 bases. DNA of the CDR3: TGTGCCAGCAGTGAAGGGAAAGGGGTACTAATTTTGGGGGAAGCTTTCTTT. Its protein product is CASSEGKGVLILGEAFF.

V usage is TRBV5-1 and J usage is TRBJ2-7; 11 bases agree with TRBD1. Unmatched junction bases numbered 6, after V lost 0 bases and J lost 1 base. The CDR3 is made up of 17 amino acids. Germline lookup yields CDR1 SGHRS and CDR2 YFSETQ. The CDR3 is CASSLALGQGASYEQYF. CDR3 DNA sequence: TGCGCCAGCAGCTTGGCTCTAGGACAGGGGGCTTCCTACGAGCAGTACTTC.

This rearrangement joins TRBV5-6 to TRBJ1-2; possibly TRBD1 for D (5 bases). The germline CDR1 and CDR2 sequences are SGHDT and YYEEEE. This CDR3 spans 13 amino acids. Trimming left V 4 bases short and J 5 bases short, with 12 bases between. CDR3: CASSPGGAYGYTF. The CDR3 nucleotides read TGTGCCAGCAGCCCCGGAGGGGCTTATGGCTACACCTTC. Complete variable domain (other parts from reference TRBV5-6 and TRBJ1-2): DAGVTQSPTHLIKTRGQQVTLRCSPKSGHDTVSWYQQALGQGPQFIFQYYEEEERQRGNFPDRFSGHQFPNYSSELNVNALLLGDSALYLCASSPGGAYGYTFGSGTRLTVV.

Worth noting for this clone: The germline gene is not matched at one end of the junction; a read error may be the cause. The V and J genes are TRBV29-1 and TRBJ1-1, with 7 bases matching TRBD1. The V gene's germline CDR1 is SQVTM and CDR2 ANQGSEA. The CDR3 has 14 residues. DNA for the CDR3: TGCAGCGTGGGACAGCCCTTTGTGAATACTGAAGCTTTCTTT. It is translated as CSVGQPFVNTEAFF.

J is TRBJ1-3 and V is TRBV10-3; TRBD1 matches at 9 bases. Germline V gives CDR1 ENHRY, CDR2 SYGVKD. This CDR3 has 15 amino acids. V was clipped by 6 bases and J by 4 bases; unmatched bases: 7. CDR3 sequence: CAIRPTGGAGNTIYF. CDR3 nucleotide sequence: TGTGCCATCAGGCCCACAGGGGGCGCCGGAAACACCATATATTTT.

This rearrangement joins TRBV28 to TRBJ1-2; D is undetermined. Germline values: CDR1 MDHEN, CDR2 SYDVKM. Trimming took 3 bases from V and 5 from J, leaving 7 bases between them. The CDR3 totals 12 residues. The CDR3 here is CASSLAGYGYTF. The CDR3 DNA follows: TGTGCCAGCAGTTTGGCTGGTTATGGCTACACCTTC.

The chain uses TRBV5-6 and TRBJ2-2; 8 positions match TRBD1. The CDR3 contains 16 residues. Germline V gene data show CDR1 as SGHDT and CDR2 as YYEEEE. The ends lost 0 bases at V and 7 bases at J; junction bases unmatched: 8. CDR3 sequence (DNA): TGTGCCAGCAGCTTGGTAGCAGGGGGCGACGTCGGGGAGCTGTTTTTT. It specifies CASSLVAGGDVGELFF.

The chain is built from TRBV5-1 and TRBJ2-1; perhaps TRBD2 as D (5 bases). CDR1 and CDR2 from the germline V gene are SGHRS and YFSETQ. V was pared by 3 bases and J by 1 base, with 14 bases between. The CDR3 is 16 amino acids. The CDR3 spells CASSSQEAGSYNEQFF. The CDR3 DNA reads TGCGCCAGCAGCTCCCAGGAGGCTGGGTCCTACAATGAGCAGTTCTTC.

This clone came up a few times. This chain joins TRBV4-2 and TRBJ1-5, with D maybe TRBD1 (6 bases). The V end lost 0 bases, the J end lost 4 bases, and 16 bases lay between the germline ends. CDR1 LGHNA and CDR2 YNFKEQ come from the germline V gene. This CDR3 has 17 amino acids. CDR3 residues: CASSQEGSGTTNQPQHF. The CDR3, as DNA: TGTGCCAGCAGCCAAGAAGGGTCCGGGACAACGAATCAGCCCCAGCATTTT.

This chain's CDR3 is CASSVDSLNSPLHF. The CDR3 DNA reads as TGTGCCAGCAGCGTAGACAGTCTCAATTCACCCCTCCACTTT. The chain has TRBV9 and TRBJ1-6; no firm D call. V lost 0 bases and J lost 7, with 8 bases in between. The CDR3 consists of 14 residues. Germline CDR1 is SGDLS and CDR2 is YYNGEE.

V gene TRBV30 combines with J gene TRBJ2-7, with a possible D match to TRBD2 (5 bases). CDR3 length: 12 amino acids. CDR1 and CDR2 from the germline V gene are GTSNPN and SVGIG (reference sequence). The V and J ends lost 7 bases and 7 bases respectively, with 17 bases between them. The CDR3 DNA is TGTGCCTTACGGACTGGGTGGGGTGAGCAGTACTTC. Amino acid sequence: CALRTGWGEQYF.

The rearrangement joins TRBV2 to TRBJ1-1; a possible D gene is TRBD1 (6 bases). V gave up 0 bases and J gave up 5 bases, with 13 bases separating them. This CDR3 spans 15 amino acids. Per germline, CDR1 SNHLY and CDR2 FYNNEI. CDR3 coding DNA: TGTGCCAGCAGTGAAGCGGGGGGGGCGCTTACTGAAGCTTTCTTT. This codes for CASSEAGGALTEAFF.

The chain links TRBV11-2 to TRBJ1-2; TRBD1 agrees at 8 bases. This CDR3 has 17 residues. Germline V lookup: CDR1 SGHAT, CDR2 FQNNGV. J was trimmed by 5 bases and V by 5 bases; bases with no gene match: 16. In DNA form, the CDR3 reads TGTGCCAGCAGCCCCGGGACAGGTATCACCTCACGGTATGGCTACACCTTC. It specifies CASSPGTGITSRYGYTF.

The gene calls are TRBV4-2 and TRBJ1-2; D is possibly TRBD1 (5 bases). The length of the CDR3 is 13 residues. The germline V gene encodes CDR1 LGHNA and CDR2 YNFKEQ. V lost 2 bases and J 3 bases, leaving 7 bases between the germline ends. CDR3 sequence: CASSQIRDYGYTF. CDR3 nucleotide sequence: TGTGCCAGCAGCCAAATCAGGGACTATGGCTACACCTTC.

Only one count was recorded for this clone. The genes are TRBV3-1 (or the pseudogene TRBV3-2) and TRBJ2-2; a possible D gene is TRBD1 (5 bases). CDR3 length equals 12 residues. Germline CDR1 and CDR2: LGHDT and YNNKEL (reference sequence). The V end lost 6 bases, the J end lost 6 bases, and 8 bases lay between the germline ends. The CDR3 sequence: CASRQQAGELFF. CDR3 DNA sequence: TGTGCCAGCAGGCAACAGGCCGGGGAGCTGTTTTTT.

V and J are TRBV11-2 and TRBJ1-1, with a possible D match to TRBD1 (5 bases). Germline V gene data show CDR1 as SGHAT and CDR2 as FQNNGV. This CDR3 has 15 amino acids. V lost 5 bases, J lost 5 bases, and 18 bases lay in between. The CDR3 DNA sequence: TGTGCCAGCAGCCAATTAAGGTATCGACAGACTGAAGCTTTCTTT. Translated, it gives CASSQLRYRQTEAFF.

This chain's CDR3 is CASTPRGEGELFF. Written as DNA, the CDR3 is TGTGCCAGCACGCCAAGGGGCGAGGGGGAGCTGTTTTTT. V is TRBV6-5 and J is TRBJ2-2; D may be TRBD1 (5 bases). The CDR3 extends over 13 amino acids. The germline V gene encodes CDR1 MNHEY and CDR2 SVGAGI. Trimming pared 7 bases from V and 8 bases from J, leaving 14 bases between.

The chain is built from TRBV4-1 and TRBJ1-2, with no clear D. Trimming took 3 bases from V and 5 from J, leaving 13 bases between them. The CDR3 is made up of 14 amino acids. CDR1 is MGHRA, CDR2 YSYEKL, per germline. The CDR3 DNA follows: TGCGCCAGCAGCCATCCCAGAGGAGGATATGGCTACACCTTC. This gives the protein CASSHPRGGYGYTF.

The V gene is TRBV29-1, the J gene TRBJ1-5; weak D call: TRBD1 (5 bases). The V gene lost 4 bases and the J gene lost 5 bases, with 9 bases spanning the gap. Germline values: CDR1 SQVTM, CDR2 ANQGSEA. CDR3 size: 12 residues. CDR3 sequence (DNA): TGCAGCGTTGGGGGCCAGGATCAGCCCCAGCATTTT. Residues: CSVGGQDQPQHF.

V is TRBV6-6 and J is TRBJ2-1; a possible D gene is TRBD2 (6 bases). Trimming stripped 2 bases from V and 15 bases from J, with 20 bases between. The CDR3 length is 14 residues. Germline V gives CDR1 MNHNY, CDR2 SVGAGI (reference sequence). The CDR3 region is CASSYEPLALSRFF. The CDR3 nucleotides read TGTGCCAGCAGTTACGAACCACTAGCTTTATCTAGGTTCTTC.